Reported below is one TCR beta chain. This sample was included in a study of shared clonotypes between healthy human individuals. Sequenced by immunoSEQ multiplex PCR; TCRdb stores in-frame clones only, minus some. In the table there are approximately 2,300,000 clones, roughly 92% of which are singletons. The source is a man younger than 30 in good health. Some clones in this sample may be carry-over from other donors' samples. Sequenced input: naive CD4+ T cells from PBMCs. Regarding subset: CD45RA+ positively selected.

CDR3 region: CASSNIATETQYF. In nucleotides, the CDR3 is TGTGCCAGCAGTAACATAGCTACAGAGACCCAGTACTTC. V is TRBV28 and J is TRBJ2-5, with D hard to call. CDR1 is MDHEN, CDR2 SYDVKM, per germline. V was shortened by 5 bases and J by 4 bases, with 11 bases between the two germline ends. The CDR3 is 13 residues long.